This T cell receptor beta chain appears in the sequencing data of a study of OX40 agonist ivuxolimab in advanced cancers. Libraries were prepared by immunoSEQ multiplex PCR; TCRdb keeps only in-frame clonotypes and omits some of them. The sample holds under 45,000 clones, about 80% seen once. Specimen: CD4+ or CD8+ T cells sorted from blood, collected in a trial of the OX40 agonist ivuxolimab. The receptor was isolated from an adult with an advanced solid tumor such as melanoma, head and neck, liver or kidney cancer.

CDR3 sequence (DNA): TGCGCCAGCAGCCAAAAGGAAAGGGGCCAAGCTTTCTTT. This codes for CASSQKERGQAFF. This chain connects TRBV4-1 to TRBJ1-1; possibly TRBD1 for D (5 bases). CDR3 size: 13 residues. Trimming pared 2 bases from V and 9 bases from J, leaving 13 bases between. Germline V gene sequence: CDR1 MGHRA, CDR2 YSYEKL.